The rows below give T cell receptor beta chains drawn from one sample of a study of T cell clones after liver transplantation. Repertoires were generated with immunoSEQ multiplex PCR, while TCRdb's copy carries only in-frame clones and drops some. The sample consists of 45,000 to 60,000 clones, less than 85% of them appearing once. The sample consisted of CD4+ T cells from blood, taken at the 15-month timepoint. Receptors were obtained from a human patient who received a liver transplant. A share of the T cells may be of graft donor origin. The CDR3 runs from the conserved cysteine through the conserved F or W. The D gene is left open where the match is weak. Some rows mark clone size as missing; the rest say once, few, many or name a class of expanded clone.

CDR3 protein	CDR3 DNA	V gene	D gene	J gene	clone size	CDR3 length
CAWSTYGVGTSEAFF	TGTGCCTGGAGTACCTACGGTGTGGGGACGAGTGAAGCTTTCTTT	TRBV30	.	TRBJ1-1	.	15
CASSSPVGYEQYF	TGTGCCAGCAGTTCACCAGTCGGGTACGAGCAGTACTTC	TRBV28	.	TRBJ2-7	.	13
CAWSVSGEKLFF	TGTGCCTGGAGTGTATCAGGGGAAAAACTGTTTTTT	TRBV30	.	TRBJ1-4	.	12
CASSYLLGQGRFSAETQYF	TGTGCCAGCAGTTATCTCCTTGGACAGGGTCGGTTTAGTGCAGAGACCCAGTACTTC	TRBV28	TRBD1	TRBJ2-5	few	19
CASSVEVTGELFF	TGTGCCAGCAGCGTAGAAGTTACCGGGGAGCTGTTTTTT	TRBV9	.	TRBJ2-2	once	13
CASTQLLGSGYTF	TGTGCCAGCACCCAGTTACTTGGTTCCGGCTACACCTTC	TRBV6-5	.	TRBJ1-2	.	13
CASGERQGGYTGELFF	TGTGCCAGTGGGGAGAGACAGGGCGGTTACACCGGGGAGCTGTTTTTT	TRBV19	TRBD1	TRBJ2-2	.	16
CASSGTLGPDTQYF	TGTGCCAGTAGTGGGACATTAGGACCAGATACGCAGTATTTT	TRBV19	.	TRBJ2-3	.	14
CASLGQHNQPQHF	TGTGCCAGCTTAGGACAGCACAATCAGCCCCAGCATTTT	TRBV6-5	.	TRBJ1-5	.	13
CASSPGQDKNIQYF	TGCGCCAGCTCCCCGGGACAGGACAAAAACATTCAGTACTTC	TRBV10-1	TRBD1	TRBJ2-4	.	14
CSARGGHEQFF	TGCAGTGCTAGGGGGGGCCATGAGCAGTTCTTC	TRBV20-1	.	TRBJ2-1	.	11
CASSGGSGGANYGYTF	TGTGCCAGCAGCGGGGGATCAGGGGGAGCTAACTATGGCTACACCTTC	TRBV11-2	TRBD1	TRBJ1-2	.	16
CASSDLGQLGRRAFF	TGTGCCAGCAGTGATTTGGGACAGTTGGGGCGGCGAGCTTTCTTT	TRBV6-1	TRBD1	TRBJ1-1	.	15
CASSLGTSSGNTIYF	TGCGCCAGCAGCTTGGGGACAAGCTCTGGAAACACCATATATTTT	TRBV5-1	.	TRBJ1-3	.	15
CASSRQGNYREAFF	TGTGCCAGCAGTCGACAGGGAAATTACCGTGAAGCTTTCTTT	TRBV28	TRBD1	TRBJ1-1	.	14
CASSSTGNTEAFF	TGTGCCAGCAGTTCCACAGGGAACACTGAAGCTTTCTTT	TRBV6-5	.	TRBJ1-1	.	13
CASSEGGGLETQYF	TGTGCCAGCAGTGAAGGTGGGGGGCTAGAGACCCAGTACTTC	TRBV6-1	.	TRBJ2-5	few	14